The 27 T cell receptor beta chains presented below share a single source sample, sequenced in a study of blood T cell repertoires in COVID-19. TCRdb keeps only in-frame clones here, not all; method: immunoSEQ multiplex PCR. The sample yields 150,000 to 200,000 clones, just under 90% seen once. The sample taken for sequencing was peripheral blood. The receptors come from a man aged 18 to 30 with active or convalescent COVID-19.

This clone appeared a few times. The chain carries TRBV2 and TRBJ1-1; 7 nucleotides line up with TRBD1. Germline loops: CDR1 SNHLY, CDR2 FYNNEI. After removal of 6 bases from V and 0 bases from J, the junction contained 7 bases not matched to a gene. The CDR3 covers 15 residues. Here the CDR3 reads CASRPTGLLNTEAFF. In DNA form, the CDR3 reads TGTGCCAGCAGGCCGACAGGGCTACTGAACACTGAAGCTTTCTTT.

The J gene is TRBJ1-1, the V gene TRBV30, with a possible D match to TRBD1 (5 bases). The germline CDR1 and CDR2 sequences are GTSNPN and SVGIG (reference sequence). Trimming took off 0 bases at V and 7 bases at J, with 9 bases between the two ends. The CDR3 covers 12 residues. CDR3 sequence: CAWSVWQGEAFF. The CDR3 DNA follows: TGTGCCTGGAGTGTATGGCAGGGTGAAGCTTTCTTT.

J is TRBJ1-2 and V is TRBV29-1; D unresolved. Trimming shortened V by 2 bases and J by 2 bases, and 6 bases separated the two germline ends. The CDR3 sequence is 12 residues long. Germline V gene data show CDR1 as SQVTM and CDR2 as ANQGSEA. CDR3 DNA sequence: TGCAGCGTTGAACAGTCCAACTATGGCTACACCTTC. This codes for CSVEQSNYGYTF. Full variable domain (outside the CDR3, taken from reference TRBV29-1 and TRBJ1-2): SAVISQKPSRDICQRGTSLTIQCQVDSQVTMMFWYRQQPGQSLTLIATANQGSEATYESGFVIDKFPISRPNLTFSTLTVSNMSPEDSSIYLCSVEQSNYGYTFGSGTRLTVV.

There are a few counts of this clone. The V and J genes are TRBV29-1 and TRBJ1-5; TRBD1 matches at 8 bases. The V segment lost 6 bases and the J segment 3 bases; nucleotides outside the gene matches: 4. The CDR3 is made up of 13 amino acids. The germline CDR1 and CDR2 sequences are SQVTM and ANQGSEA. The CDR3 is CSVWTGFNQPQHF. CDR3 in DNA: TGCAGCGTGTGGACAGGGTTCAATCAGCCCCAGCATTTT.

The count of this clone is one. The chain carries TRBV29-1 and TRBJ2-3, with 10 bases fitting TRBD2. This CDR3 contains 14 residues. Germline CDR1 SQVTM, CDR2 ANQGSEA. With V trimmed by 4 bases and J by 5 bases, 6 bases remained unmatched. The chain's CDR3 is CSVGSSGGGDTQYF. The CDR3 DNA follows: TGCAGCGTTGGGTCTAGCGGGGGTGGAGATACGCAGTATTTT.

This clone was seen only a few times. The chain employs TRBV9 and TRBJ1-5; 7 bases agree with TRBD1. Germline V CDR1 and CDR2: SGDLS, YYNGEE. Losses at the gene ends were 2 bases for V and 1 base for J; bases not matched to a gene: 3. The CDR3 runs 15 residues. CDR3 bases: TGTGCCAGCAGCGTGACAGGGCCGAGCAATCAGCCCCAGCATTTT. Its translation is CASSVTGPSNQPQHF.

The chain recombines TRBV11-2 with TRBJ1-1; D uncertain. V lost 1 base and J 1 base, leaving 19 bases between the germline ends. The CDR3 has 18 amino acids. Germline values: CDR1 SGHAT, CDR2 FQNNGV. The CDR3 loop is CASSLAPTLATANTEAFF. CDR3 DNA sequence: TGTGCCAGCAGCTTAGCGCCAACCTTAGCGACGGCGAACACTGAAGCTTTCTTT.

The chain recombines TRBV19 with TRBJ1-3; D is unresolved. Trimming pared 6 bases from V and 2 bases from J, leaving 8 bases between. From germline, CDR1 is LNHDA and CDR2 SQIVND (reference sequence). The CDR3 has 13 amino acids. The CDR3 DNA follows: TGTGCCAGTAGGGACTGGGCTGGAAACACCATATATTTT. As protein: CASRDWAGNTIYF.

This sequence joins TRBV28 and TRBJ1-1, with D tentatively TRBD1 (5 bases). The germline V gene has CDR1 MDHEN and CDR2 SYDVKM. This CDR3 is 14 amino acids long. V lost 2 bases and J 1 base, leaving 8 bases between the germline ends. In DNA form, the CDR3 reads TGTGCCAGCAGTTTAACAGGCCCGAACACTGAAGCTTTCTTT. Translation gives CASSLTGPNTEAFF.

V is TRBV10-2 and J is TRBJ1-1; no reliable D call. The V gene lost 2 bases and the J gene lost 4 bases, with 5 bases spanning the gap. The CDR3 length is 12 residues. The germline V gene has CDR1 WSHSY and CDR2 SAAADI. CDR3 protein: CASSETSTEAFF. CDR3 bases: TGCGCCAGCAGTGAGACGAGCACTGAAGCTTTCTTT.

V usage is TRBV11-3 and J usage is TRBJ2-1; the D gene is possibly TRBD2 (6 bases). Looked up from germline, CDR1 is SGHNT and CDR2 is YENEEA. This CDR3 is 13 amino acids long. V was trimmed by 5 bases and J by 9 bases, leaving 14 bases between them. The CDR3 loop is CASSRDSGGEQFF. CDR3 bases: TGTGCCAGCAGCCGGGACTCGGGTGGTGAGCAGTTCTTC. Looking up the rest from reference TRBV11-3 and TRBJ2-1 gives the full variable domain: EAGVVQSPRYKIIEKKQPVAFWCNPISGHNTLYWYLQNLGQGPELLIRYENEEAVDDSQLPKDRFSAERLKGVDSTLKIQPAELGDSAVYLCASSRDSGGEQFFGPGTRLTVL.

J is TRBJ1-1 and V is TRBV30, with D hard to call. CDR1 and CDR2 from the germline V gene are GTSNPN and SVGIG (reference sequence). Deletions cut 4 bases from V and 4 bases from J, with 13 bases between. The CDR3 is 13 residues long. The CDR3 nucleotides read TGTGCCTGGACCCCGGGAGTAGTCACTGAAGCTTTCTTT. Amino acid sequence: CAWTPGVVTEAFF.

V gene TRBV27 combines with J gene TRBJ2-7; 8 nucleotides match TRBD2. The trim removed 0 bases at V and 6 bases at J, leaving 10 bases unmatched. CDR1 is MNHEY, CDR2 SMNVEV, per germline (reference sequence). The CDR3 runs to 16 residues. CDR3 bases: TGTGCCAGCAGTTTATCCCCAGCGGGAGAACTTGGCGAGCAGTACTTC. Protein sequence: CASSLSPAGELGEQYF.

The rearrangement uses TRBV27 and TRBJ1-4; D possibly corresponds to TRBD1 (5 bases). Germline lookup yields CDR1 MNHEY and CDR2 SMNVEV (reference sequence). CDR3 length: 14 amino acids. Trimming took off 6 bases at V and 8 bases at J, with 16 bases between the two ends. The CDR3 DNA reads TGTGCCAGCAGCGGGACGGGGGTGGAGGAAAAACTGTTTTTT. It specifies CASSGTGVEEKLFF.

The chain has TRBV12-5 and TRBJ1-1, with D unclear. The CDR3 is 13 amino acids. Deletions cut 2 bases from V and 4 bases from J, with 8 bases between. Germline CDR1 LGHNT, CDR2 FRNRAP. DNA for the CDR3: TGTGCTAGTGGTTTGTTTAGCGGCACTGAAGCTTTCTTT. This sequence encodes CASGLFSGTEAFF.

The rearrangement links TRBV29-1 to TRBJ1-4, with a possible D match to TRBD1 (5 bases). The CDR3 length is 12 residues. Trimming stripped 4 bases from V and 4 bases from J, with 7 bases between. Germline values: CDR1 SQVTM, CDR2 ANQGSEA. The CDR3 DNA sequence: TGCAGCGTTGGCAGGGATAATGAAAAACTGTTTTTT. This codes for CSVGRDNEKLFF.

The chain recombines TRBV4-1 with TRBJ1-4, with 8 bases lining up with TRBD1. J was trimmed by 8 bases and V by 2 bases; bases with no gene match: 7. Germline CDR1 reads MGHRA; CDR2 reads YSYEKL. This CDR3 contains 15 residues. The CDR3 nucleotides are TGCGCCAGCAGCCAAAGGACAGGGATAGGGGAAAAACTGTTTTTT. Protein sequence: CASSQRTGIGEKLFF.

The gene calls are TRBV6-2 or TRBV6-3 and TRBJ2-7; D perhaps matches TRBD2 (5 bases). Trimming stripped 0 bases from V and 5 bases from J, with 14 bases between. CDR3 length equals 15 residues. In germline, CDR1 is MNHEY, CDR2 SVGEGT. In DNA, the CDR3 is TGTGCCAGCAGTTACTCGACCTCGGGGTCCCACGAGCAGTACTTC. It codes for CASSYSTSGSHEQYF.

The chain employs TRBV2 and TRBJ1-5; the D gene is possibly TRBD1 (5 bases). Deletions cut 4 bases from V and 0 bases from J, with 16 bases between. The CDR3 has 17 residues. Germline lookup yields CDR1 SNHLY and CDR2 FYNNEI. CDR3 sequence (DNA): TGTGCCAGCAGTGGAAGGAGGGGAGCATATAGCAATCAGCCCCAGCATTTT. It yields the protein CASSGRRGAYSNQPQHF.

This chain links TRBV18 with TRBJ2-7, with 9 positions matching TRBD1. The CDR3 loop spans 13 amino acids. The germline V gene encodes CDR1 KGHSH and CDR2 LQKENI. V shed 6 bases, J shed 6 bases, and the junction held 6 bases outside the gene matches. The CDR3 bases are TGTGCCAGCTCGGCCACGGACAGGGGCGAGCAGTACTTC. Amino acids: CASSATDRGEQYF.

The CDR3 is CASSIQDSNQPQHF. In nucleotides, the CDR3 is TGTGCCAGTAGTATTCAGGATAGCAATCAGCCCCAGCATTTT. The rearrangement links TRBV19 to TRBJ1-5; D gene ambiguous. V was shortened by 3 bases and J by 0 bases, with 6 bases between the two germline ends. This CDR3 is 14 amino acids long. The germline V gene has CDR1 LNHDA and CDR2 SQIVND (reference sequence).

The genes are TRBV24-1 and TRBJ2-2, with 7 bases lining up with TRBD2. CDR3 length: 16 amino acids. With 0 bases clipped from V and 5 bases from J, the junction kept 5 bases outside the gene matches. Germline CDR1 KGHDR, CDR2 SFDVKD. The CDR3 region has the DNA TGTGCCACCAGTGATTTGGACCAGCGGGATACCGGGGAGCTGTTTTTT. Encoded protein: CATSDLDQRDTGELFF.

V and J are TRBV7-2 and TRBJ1-1, with D tentatively TRBD1 (5 bases). Germline CDR1 SGHTA, CDR2 FQGNSA. V gave up 7 bases and J gave up 0 bases, with 9 bases separating them. This CDR3 contains 13 residues. CDR3: CASTEGMNTEAFF. As DNA, the CDR3 is TGTGCCAGCACGGAGGGGATGAACACTGAAGCTTTCTTT.

The J gene is TRBJ1-4, the V gene TRBV19; D is unresolved. This CDR3 is built from 15 residues. Germline CDR1 reads LNHDA; CDR2 reads SQIVND (reference sequence). Deletions cut 1 base from V and 7 bases from J, with 13 bases between. For the CDR3, the DNA is TGTGCCAGTAGTATAGGATTGGGCGGGAGTGAAAAACTGTTTTTT. It codes for CASSIGLGGSEKLFF. The full variable domain, in which reference TRBV19 and TRBJ1-4 provide the parts outside the CDR3, is DGGITQSPKYLFRKEGQNVTLSCEQNLNHDAMYWYRQDPGQGLRLIYYSQIVNDFQKGDIAEGYSVSREKKESFPLTVTSAQKNPTAFYLCASSIGLGGSEKLFFGSGTQLSVL.

The chain is built from TRBV23-1 and TRBJ2-1, with 8 bases that match TRBD2. TRBV23-1 is annotated as an ORF whose role is uncertain. Trimming cost V 6 bases and J 2 bases; bases outside gene matches: 9. The CDR3 length is 16 residues. CDR3 DNA: TGCGCCAGCAGCCGAAAAGCGGGAGAGCCCTACAATGAGCAGTTCTTC. Its protein is CASSRKAGEPYNEQFF.

Written as DNA, the CDR3 is TGTGCCAGCACCCTCGGGACAGCGGGCGGAAAACTGTTTTTT. Its translation is CASTLGTAGGKLFF. This rearrangement joins TRBV7-8 to TRBJ1-4; TRBD1 agrees at 7 bases. Germline assignment: CDR1 SGHVS and CDR2 FQNEAQ. CDR3 size: 14 residues. J gave up 10 bases and V 7 bases, and 12 bases lay outside the gene matches.

This chain connects TRBV29-1 to TRBJ1-2; 7 bases fit TRBD1. The V gene's germline CDR1 is SQVTM and CDR2 ANQGSEA. Trimming removed 4 bases from V and 2 bases from J; junction bases left unmatched: 7. The CDR3 totals 14 residues. The CDR3 nucleotides read TGCAGCGTTGGTCCAGGGACAGAAAACTATGGCTACACCTTC. Protein: CSVGPGTENYGYTF.